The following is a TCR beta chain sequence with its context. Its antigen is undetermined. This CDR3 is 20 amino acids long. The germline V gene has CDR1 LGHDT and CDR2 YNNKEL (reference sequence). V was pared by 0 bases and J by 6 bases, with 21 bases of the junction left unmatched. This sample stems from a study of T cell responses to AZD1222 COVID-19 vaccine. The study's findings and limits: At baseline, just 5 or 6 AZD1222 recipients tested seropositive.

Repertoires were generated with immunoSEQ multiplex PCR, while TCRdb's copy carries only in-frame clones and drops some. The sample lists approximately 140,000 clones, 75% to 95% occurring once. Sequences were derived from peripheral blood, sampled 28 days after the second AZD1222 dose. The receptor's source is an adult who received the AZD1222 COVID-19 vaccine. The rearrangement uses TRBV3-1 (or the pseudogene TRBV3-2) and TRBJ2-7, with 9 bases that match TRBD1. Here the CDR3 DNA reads TGTGCCAGCAGCCAAGATCGTCCGCCTTCATACAGGGGGCGCGGTCCCGAGCAGTACTTC. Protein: CASSQDRPPSYRGRGPEQYF.